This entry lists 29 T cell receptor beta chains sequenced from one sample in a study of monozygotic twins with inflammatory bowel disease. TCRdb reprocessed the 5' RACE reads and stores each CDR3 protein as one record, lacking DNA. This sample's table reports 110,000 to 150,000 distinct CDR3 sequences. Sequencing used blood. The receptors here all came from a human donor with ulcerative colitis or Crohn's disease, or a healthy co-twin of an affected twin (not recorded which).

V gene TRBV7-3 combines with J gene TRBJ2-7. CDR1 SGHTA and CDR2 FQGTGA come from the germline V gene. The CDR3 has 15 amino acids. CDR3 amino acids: CASSLISIPSYEQYF.

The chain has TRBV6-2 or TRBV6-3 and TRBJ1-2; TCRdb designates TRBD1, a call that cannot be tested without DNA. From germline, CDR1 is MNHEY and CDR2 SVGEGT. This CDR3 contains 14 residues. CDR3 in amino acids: CASKTGTYTYGYTF.

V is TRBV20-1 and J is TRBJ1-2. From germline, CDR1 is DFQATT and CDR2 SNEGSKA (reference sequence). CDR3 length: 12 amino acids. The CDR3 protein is CSARDTSYGYTF.

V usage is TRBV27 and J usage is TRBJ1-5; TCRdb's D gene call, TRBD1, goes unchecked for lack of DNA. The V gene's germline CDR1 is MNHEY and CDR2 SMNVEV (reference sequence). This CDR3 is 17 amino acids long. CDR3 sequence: CASSRTVTGISNQPQHF.

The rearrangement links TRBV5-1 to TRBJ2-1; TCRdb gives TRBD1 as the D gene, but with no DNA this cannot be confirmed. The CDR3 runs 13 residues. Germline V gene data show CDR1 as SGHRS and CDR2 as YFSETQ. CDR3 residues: CASKGLQGAEQFF.

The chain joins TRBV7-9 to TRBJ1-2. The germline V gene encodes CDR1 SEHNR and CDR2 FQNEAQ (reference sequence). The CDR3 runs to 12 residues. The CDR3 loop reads CASSPAQTGYTF. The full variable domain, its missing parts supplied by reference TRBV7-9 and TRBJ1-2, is DTGVSQNPRHKITKRGQNVTFRCDPISEHNRLYWYRQTLGQGPEFLTYFQNEAQLEKSRLLSDRFSAERPKGSFSTLEIQRTEQGDSAMYLCASSPAQTGYTFGSGTRLTVV.

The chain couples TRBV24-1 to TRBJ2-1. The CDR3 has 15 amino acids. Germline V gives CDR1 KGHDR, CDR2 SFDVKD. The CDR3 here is CATSDQRGPYNEQFF.

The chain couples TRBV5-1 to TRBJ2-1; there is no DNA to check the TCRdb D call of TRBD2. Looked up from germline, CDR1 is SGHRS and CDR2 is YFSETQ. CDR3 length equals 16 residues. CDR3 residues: CASSVVLAGTYNEQFF. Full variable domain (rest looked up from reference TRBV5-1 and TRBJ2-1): KAGVTQTPRYLIKTRGQQVTLSCSPISGHRSVSWYQQTPGQGLQFLFEYFSETQRNKGNFPGRFSGRQFSNSRSEMNVSTLELGDSALYLCASSVVLAGTYNEQFFGPGTRLTVL.

The CDR3 sequence: CASSEDSLFGDTQYF. This chain uses TRBV2 with TRBJ2-3. The CDR3 has 15 amino acids. Germline CDR1 reads SNHLY; CDR2 reads FYNNEI.

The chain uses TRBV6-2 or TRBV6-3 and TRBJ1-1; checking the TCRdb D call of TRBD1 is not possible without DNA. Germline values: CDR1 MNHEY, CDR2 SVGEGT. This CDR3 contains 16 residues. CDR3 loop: CASRPALTGTNTEAFF.

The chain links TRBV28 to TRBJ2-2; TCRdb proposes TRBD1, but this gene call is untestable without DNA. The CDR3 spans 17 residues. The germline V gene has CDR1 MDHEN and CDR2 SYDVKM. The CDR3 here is CASTHARAPQNTGELFF. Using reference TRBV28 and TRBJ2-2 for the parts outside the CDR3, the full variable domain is DVKVTQSSRYLVKRTGEKVFLECVQDMDHENMFWYRQDPGLGLRLIYFSYDVKMKEKGDIPEGYSVSREKKERFSLILESASTNQTSMYLCASTHARAPQNTGELFFGEGSRLTVL.

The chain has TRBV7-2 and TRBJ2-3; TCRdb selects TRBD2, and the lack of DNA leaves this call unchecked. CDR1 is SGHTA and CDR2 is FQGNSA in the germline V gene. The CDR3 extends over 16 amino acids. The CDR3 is CASRKLAGGPADTQYF.

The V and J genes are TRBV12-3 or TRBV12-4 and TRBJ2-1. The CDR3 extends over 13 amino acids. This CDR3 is CASSLLRADEQFF.

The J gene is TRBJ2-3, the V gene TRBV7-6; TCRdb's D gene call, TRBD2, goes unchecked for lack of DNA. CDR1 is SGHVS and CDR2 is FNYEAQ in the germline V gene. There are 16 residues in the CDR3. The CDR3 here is CASSDRSGRAGDTQYF. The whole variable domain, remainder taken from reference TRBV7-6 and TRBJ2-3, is GAGVSQSPRYKVTKRGQDVALRCDPISGHVSLYWYRQALGQGPEFLTYFNYEAQQDKSGLPNDRFSAERPEGSISTLTIQRTEQRDSAMYRCASSDRSGRAGDTQYFGPGTRLTVL.

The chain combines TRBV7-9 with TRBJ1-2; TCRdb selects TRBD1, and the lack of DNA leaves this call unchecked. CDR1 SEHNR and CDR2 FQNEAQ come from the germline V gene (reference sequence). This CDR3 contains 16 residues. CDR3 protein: CASSSAQGALGYGYTF.

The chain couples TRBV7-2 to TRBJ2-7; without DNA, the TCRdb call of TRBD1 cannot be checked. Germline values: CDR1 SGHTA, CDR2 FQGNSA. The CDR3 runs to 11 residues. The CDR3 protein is CASSQGQEQYF.

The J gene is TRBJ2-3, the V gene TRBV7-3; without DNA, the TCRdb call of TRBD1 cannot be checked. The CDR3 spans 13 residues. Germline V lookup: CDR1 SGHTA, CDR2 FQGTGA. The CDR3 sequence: CASSLNGADTQYF.

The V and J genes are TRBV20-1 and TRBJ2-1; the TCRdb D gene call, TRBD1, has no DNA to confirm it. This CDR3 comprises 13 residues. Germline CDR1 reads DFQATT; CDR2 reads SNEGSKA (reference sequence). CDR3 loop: CSASEGGLNEQFF.

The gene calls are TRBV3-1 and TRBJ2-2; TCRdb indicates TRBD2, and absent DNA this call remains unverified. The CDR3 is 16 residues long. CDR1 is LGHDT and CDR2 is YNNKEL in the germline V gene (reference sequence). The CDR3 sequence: CASSQDGALDAGELFF. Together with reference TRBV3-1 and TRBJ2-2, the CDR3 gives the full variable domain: DTAVSQTPKYLVTQMGNDKSIKCEQNLGHDTMYWYKQDSKKFLKIMFSYNNKELIINETVPNRFSPKSPDKAHLNLHINSLELGDSAVYFCASSQDGALDAGELFFGEGSRLTVL.

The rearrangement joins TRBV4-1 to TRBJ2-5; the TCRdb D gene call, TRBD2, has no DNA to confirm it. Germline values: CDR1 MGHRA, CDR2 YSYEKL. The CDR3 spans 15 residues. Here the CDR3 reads CASRPSGRAQETQYF.

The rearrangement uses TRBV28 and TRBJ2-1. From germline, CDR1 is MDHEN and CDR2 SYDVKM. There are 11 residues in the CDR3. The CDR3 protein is CASRKDNEQFF.

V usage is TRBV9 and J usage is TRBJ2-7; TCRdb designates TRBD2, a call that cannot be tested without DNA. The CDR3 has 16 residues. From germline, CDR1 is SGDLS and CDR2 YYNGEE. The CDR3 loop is CASSAGASALSYEQYF.

The chain's CDR3 is CATLLAGGNRQFF. The chain employs TRBV10-3 and TRBJ2-1; TCRdb reports TRBD2, a call that lacks DNA to check it against. CDR1 and CDR2 from the germline V gene are ENHRY and SYGVKD. This CDR3 is built from 13 residues.

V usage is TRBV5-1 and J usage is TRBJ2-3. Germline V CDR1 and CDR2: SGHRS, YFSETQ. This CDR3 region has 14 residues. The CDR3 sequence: CASSSVDSTDTQYF.

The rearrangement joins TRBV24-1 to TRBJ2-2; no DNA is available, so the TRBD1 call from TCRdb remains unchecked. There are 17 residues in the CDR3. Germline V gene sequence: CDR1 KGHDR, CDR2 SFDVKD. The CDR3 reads CATSDFATGGNTGELFF.

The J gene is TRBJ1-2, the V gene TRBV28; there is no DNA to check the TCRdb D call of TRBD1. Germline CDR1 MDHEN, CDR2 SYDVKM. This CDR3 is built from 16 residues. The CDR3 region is CASSFFAGTANYGYTF.

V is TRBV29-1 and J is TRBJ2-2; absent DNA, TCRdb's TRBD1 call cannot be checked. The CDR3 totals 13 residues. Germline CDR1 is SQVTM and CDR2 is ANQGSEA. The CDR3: CSSWTGATGELFF.

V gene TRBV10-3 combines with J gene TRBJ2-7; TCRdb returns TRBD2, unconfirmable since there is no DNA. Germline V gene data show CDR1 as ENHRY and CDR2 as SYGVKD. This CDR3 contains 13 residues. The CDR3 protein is CATAGTKPYEQYF.

The chain's CDR3 is CASSKDSTLAFF. The chain recombines TRBV12-3 or TRBV12-4 with TRBJ1-1; without DNA, the TCRdb call of TRBD1 cannot be checked. The CDR3 loop spans 12 amino acids.